This T cell receptor beta chain was retrieved from a study of CD8+CD57+ T cells in acquired aplastic anemia (dated by TCRdb to about 2018). Broadly, across the study: On average, sorted CD4+ and CD8+ cells yielded around 3.4 ug of extracted DNA, with a range of 0.2 to 27.4 ug. CD8+CD57+ expansion was defined as a frequency above the mean frequency observed in healthy subjects. Paper-wide results and their limitations: Patients and healthy controls showed no significant difference in CD8+ Simpson's diversity (P=0.060). About 28 CD8+ CDR3 sequences were found in both patients and controls but appeared to be highly expressed in patients and within the immunodominant clones of the patients.

As regards this clonotype: The clone's antigen remains unknown. Within one base of it there is no much larger clone, and no base qualities were kept.

Per the germline V gene, MGHDK is the CDR1 and SYGVNS is the CDR2. Cut back by 1 base and 0 bases, the V and J ends lie 13 bases apart. Counted from cysteine to phenylalanine, this CDR3 has 16 amino acids. Of the read, only the CDR3 DNA is kept; its 48 bases are in frame from base 1. TCR beta VDJ combination and CDR3 sequence profiling used genomic DNA as the template. An Illumina HiSeq 2000 was the platform used for TCR repertoire sequencing. Turning to the authors' computational methods: TRBV/TRBJ rearrangement plots, CDR3 size and DJ length profiles, and Simpson's diversity index were used to evaluate the repertoires. The immunodominant clone was defined as the most abundant DNA sequence in deep sequencing data. CDR3 amino acid sequences were checked for sharing across subjects and were also compared against the VDJdb database and published repertoires. Through fastp at Q25 and MiXCR, TCRdb rebuilt clones from the public reads, retaining in-frame beta chains. Records with the same CDR3 protein are collapsed into one entry carrying the most frequent genes and DNA. It is TCRdb's table, rather than the study itself, that gives the V and J calls and clone size. Across this sample there are about 190,000 distinct CDR3 sequences, with roughly half seen only once. Together, the top ten hold over 7.5% of the sample.

Expansion of CD8+CD57+ cells had been shown by flow cytometry in the patients chosen for sequencing. Severe acquired aplastic anemia was diagnosed in all patients according to International Study of Aplastic Anemia and Agranulocytosis and Camitta criteria. At the time blood was sampled, none of the patients had received any therapy. In this study, sorted CD4+ and CD8+ T cells from the blood of healthy subjects and of severe aplastic anemia patients had their TCR repertoires deep-sequenced. Patients were enrolled under clinicaltrials.gov protocols 00001620, 01623167, 00001397, 00071045, 00081523 and 00961064 in the USA. Ficoll-Paque density gradient centrifugation was used to isolate peripheral blood mononuclear cells. Before DNA extraction, CD4+ and CD8+ T cells were sorted with FACS or magnetic beads.

This receptor chain uses TRBV25-1 and TRBJ2-7; the D gene is not confidently resolved. The source of this sequence is a human donor with aplastic anemia. What was sequenced was sorted CD4+, CD8+, or CD8+CD57+ T cells (not recorded which) from PBMCs. CDR3 region: CASSELGGGSSYEQYF. The DNA sequence follows: TGTGCCAGCAGTGAATTGGGTGGCGGTAGCTCCTACGAGCAGTACTTC.